The clone carrying this TCR beta chain was seen a handful of times. What it binds is not known. Expressed TCRB transcripts were sequenced because the isolated RNA had all been reverse transcribed beforehand. Method: immunoSEQ multiplex PCR; TCRdb's copy keeps in-frame clones and lacks some. The sample holds 640,000 or so clones; about 14% are singletons and the top ten take approximately 0.042%. This sample stems from a study of beta chain features in type 1 diabetes. Points from the study as a whole: TCRB CDR3s from Type 1 diabetes patients were moderately but significantly shorter in all four CD4+ subsets.

Trimming cost V 1 base and J 2 bases, with 8 bases left between them. This CDR3 contains 14 residues. The germline V gene encodes CDR1 SGHTA and CDR2 FQGNSA. This chain connects TRBV7-2 to TRBJ2-5; D is uncertain. The receptor was derived from a man younger than 30 with type 1 diabetes. The sequencing sample was made of naive CD4+ T cells from blood. This CDR3 is CASSLGSAQETQYF. The DNA of the CDR3 is TGTGCCAGCAGCTTAGGCAGTGCTCAAGAGACCCAGTACTTC.